The 4 T cell receptor beta chains listed next were all sequenced from one sample in a study of cytomegalovirus exposure and HLA in healthy donors. The PCR employed 60 Vbeta primers together with 13 Jbeta primers. Sequencing was performed with immunoSEQ multiplex PCR; in TCRdb, only in-frame clones are kept and a portion is missing. The sample yields about 69,000 clones, around 68% seen once. Sequencing was done on a sample of PBMCs. The source is a woman in her twenties or thirties in good health and CMV-seronegative.

This clone has only a few counts. V is TRBV4-2 and J is TRBJ2-3; 8 bases match TRBD1. Germline lookup yields CDR1 LGHNA and CDR2 YNFKEQ. Germline trimming cut 0 bases from V and 6 bases from J; bases unmatched to any gene: 5. CDR3 length equals 15 residues. CDR3 region: CASSQEGRGQDTQYF. In DNA form, the CDR3 reads TGTGCCAGCAGCCAAGAGGGCAGGGGGCAGGATACGCAGTATTTT.

The chain combines TRBV13 with TRBJ1-4; 10 bases line up with TRBD1. CDR1 and CDR2 (germline): PRHDT, FYEKMQ (reference sequence). The trim removed 6 bases at V and 8 bases at J, leaving 18 bases unmatched. This CDR3 spans 18 amino acids. The CDR3 is CASSFGGLFRDRGEKLFF. For the CDR3, the DNA is TGTGCCAGCAGTTTTGGGGGCTTATTCCGGGACAGGGGAGAAAAACTGTTTTTT.

J is TRBJ2-4 and V is TRBV6-4; a weak D match, TRBD1 (6 bases). V gave up 2 bases and J gave up 7 bases, with 18 bases separating them. This CDR3 contains 16 residues. Germline loops: CDR1 MRHNA, CDR2 SNTAGT. CDR3: CASSDPSPDRRNIQYF. The CDR3, as DNA: TGTGCCAGCAGTGACCCCTCCCCCGACAGGAGGAACATTCAGTACTTC.

The chain uses TRBV2 and TRBJ1-3, with D unclear. The V gene's germline CDR1 is SNHLY and CDR2 FYNNEI. The CDR3 length is 13 residues. Trimming left V 6 bases short and J 0 bases short, with 6 bases between. In DNA form, the CDR3 reads TGTGCCAGCAGAGAGGACTCTGGAAACACCATATATTTT. It specifies CASREDSGNTIYF.